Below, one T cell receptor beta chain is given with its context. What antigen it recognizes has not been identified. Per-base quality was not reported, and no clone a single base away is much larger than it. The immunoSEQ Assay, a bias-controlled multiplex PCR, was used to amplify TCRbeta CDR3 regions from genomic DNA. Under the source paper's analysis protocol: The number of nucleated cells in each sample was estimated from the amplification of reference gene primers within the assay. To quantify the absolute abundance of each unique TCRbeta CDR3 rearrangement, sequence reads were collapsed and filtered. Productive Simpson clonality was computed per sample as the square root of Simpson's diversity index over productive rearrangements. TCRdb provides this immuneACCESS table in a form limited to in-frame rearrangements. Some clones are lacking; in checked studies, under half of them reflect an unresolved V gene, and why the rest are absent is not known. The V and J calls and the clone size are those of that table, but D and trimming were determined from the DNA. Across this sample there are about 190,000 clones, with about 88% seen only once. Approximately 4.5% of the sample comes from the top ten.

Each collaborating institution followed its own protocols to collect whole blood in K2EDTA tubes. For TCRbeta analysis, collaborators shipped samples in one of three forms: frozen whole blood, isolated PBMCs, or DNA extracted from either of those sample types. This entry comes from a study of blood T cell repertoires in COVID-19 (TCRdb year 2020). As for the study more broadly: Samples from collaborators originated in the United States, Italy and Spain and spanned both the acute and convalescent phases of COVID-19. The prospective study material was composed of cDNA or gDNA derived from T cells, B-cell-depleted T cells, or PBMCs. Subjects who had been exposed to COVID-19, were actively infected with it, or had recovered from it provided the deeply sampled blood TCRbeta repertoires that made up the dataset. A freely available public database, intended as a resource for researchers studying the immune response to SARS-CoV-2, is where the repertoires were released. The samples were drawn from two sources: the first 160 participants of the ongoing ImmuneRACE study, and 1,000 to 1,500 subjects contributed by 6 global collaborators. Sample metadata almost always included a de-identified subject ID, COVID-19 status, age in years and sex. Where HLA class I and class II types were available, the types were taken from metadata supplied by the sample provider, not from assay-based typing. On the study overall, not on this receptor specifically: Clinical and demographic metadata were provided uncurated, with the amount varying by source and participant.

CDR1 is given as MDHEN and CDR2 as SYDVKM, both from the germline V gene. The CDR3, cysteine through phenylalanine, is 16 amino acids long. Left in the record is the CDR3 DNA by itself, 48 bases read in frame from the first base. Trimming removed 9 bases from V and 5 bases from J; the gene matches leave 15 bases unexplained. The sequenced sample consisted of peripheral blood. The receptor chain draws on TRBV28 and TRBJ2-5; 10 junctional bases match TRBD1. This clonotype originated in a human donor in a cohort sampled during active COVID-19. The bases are TGTGCCAGTTCGGGGGTTGGGACAGGGGTAGAGGAGACCCAGTACTTC. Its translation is CASSGVGTGVEETQYF.